These T cell receptor beta chains were read from a single sample in a study of blood T cell repertoires in COVID-19. Sequencing used immunoSEQ multiplex PCR; TCRdb keeps in-frame clones, though not all of them. Among hundreds of thousands of clones listed, around 85% were seen once. The sample consisted of peripheral blood. The receptors were sampled from a man aged 40-49 years with acute or convalescent COVID-19. CDR3s include the opening cysteine and the closing phenylalanine or tryptophan. A D gene is named only where the DNA matches it firmly. Not all rows give a size; the values are once, few, many and, for expanded clones, a class.

d_call,v_call,clone_size,j_call,cdr3_nt,cdr3_aa
TRBD1,TRBV24-1,-,TRBJ1-2,TGTGCCACCAGTTCCACAGGGGTTGGCTACACCTTC,CATSSTGVGYTF
-,TRBV6-2/TRBV6-3,-,TRBJ1-1,TGTGCCAGCAGTTACGCCTGGAGAGCCTCTATGAACACTGAAGCTTTCTTT,CASSYAWRASMNTEAFF
-,TRBV29-1,once,TRBJ2-7,TGCAGCGGATTACAGGGGGGGTCCTACGAGCAGTACTTC,CSGLQGGSYEQYF
TRBD2,TRBV2,once,TRBJ2-5,TGTGCCAGCAGCAGGACTAGCTCGGCATGGGAGACCCAGTACTTC,CASSRTSSAWETQYF
TRBD1,TRBV4-1,-,TRBJ2-3,TGCGCCAGCAGCCAATCACAGGGGAGCACAGATACGCAGTATTTT,CASSQSQGSTDTQYF
TRBD2,TRBV15,-,TRBJ2-3,TGTGCCACCAGCAGAGACCGGGGGGGAACAGATACGCAGTATTTT,CATSRDRGGTDTQYF
-,TRBV7-2,few,TRBJ2-1,TGTGCCAGCAGCGCCTCTTCGGGGAATCAGTTCTTC,CASSASSGNQFF
TRBD1,TRBV7-8,-,TRBJ2-7,TGTGCCAGCAGCTCCCGGACAGGGGCCTACGAGCAGTACTTC,CASSSRTGAYEQYF
-,TRBV6-5,-,TRBJ1-2,TGTGCCAGCAGGCCCGGACAGCTCTATGGCTACACCTTC,CASRPGQLYGYTF
-,TRBV12-3/TRBV12-4,once,TRBJ2-1,TGTGCCAGCAGCCCCCAGGAGGTCGGTGAGCAGTTCTTC,CASSPQEVGEQFF
TRBD1,TRBV5-1,few,TRBJ1-6,TGCGCCAGCAGTTCTACAGGGGGCAGGTCACCCCTCCACTTT,CASSSTGGRSPLHF
-,TRBV3-1/TRBV3-2,-,TRBJ2-7,TGTGCCAGCAGCCAATGGCCTTACGAGCAGTACTTC,CASSQWPYEQYF
TRBD2,TRBV27,-,TRBJ2-1,TGTGCCAGCAGTCCACTAGCGGGGGGAGCCAATGAGCAGTTCTTC,CASSPLAGGANEQFF
-,TRBV28,-,TRBJ1-1,TGTGCCAGCAGTTTCAGTTCAGTCACTGAAGCTTTCTTT,CASSFSSVTEAFF
-,TRBV10-3,once,TRBJ2-3,TGTGCCATCAGTACAGGATACACAGATACGCAGTATTTT,CAISTGYTDTQYF
TRBD2,TRBV19,-,TRBJ2-2,TGTGCCAGTAGTTTGCTAGCGGGTTACACCGGGGAGCTGTTTTTT,CASSLLAGYTGELFF
-,TRBV24-1,-,TRBJ2-5,TGTGCCACCAGTGATGCGGTGGGGGGTCAAGAGACCCAGTACTTC,CATSDAVGGQETQYF
TRBD1,TRBV10-3,-,TRBJ1-1,TGTGCCATCAGCCAGGGGGCCCTGAACACTGAAGCTTTCTTT,CAISQGALNTEAFF
-,TRBV4-2,-,TRBJ2-2,TGTGCCAGCAGCCGGGGGGGCGGGAGCATTAACACCGGGGAGCTGTTTTTT,CASSRGGGSINTGELFF
TRBD2,TRBV5-1,once,TRBJ2-1,TGCGCCAGCAGCCCGGACCAGCGGGGGGGCTTGTACAATGAGCAGTTCTTC,CASSPDQRGGLYNEQFF
TRBD1,TRBV18,once,TRBJ1-1,TGTGCCAGCTCACCTGGAGGGGGCGGGTATTGGACTGAAGCTTTCTTT,CASSPGGGGYWTEAFF
TRBD1,TRBV18,-,TRBJ2-5,TGTGCCAGCTCACCCGGACAGGTGCTGTACCAAGAGACCCAGTACTTC,CASSPGQVLYQETQYF
TRBD2,TRBV19,once,TRBJ2-1,TGTGCCAGTAGGGTGGGACAGGGGGCCCTCGGGACTAGCGGGAGAGATGAGCAGTTCTTC,CASRVGQGALGTSGRDEQFF
TRBD2,TRBV4-1,-,TRBJ2-3,TGCGCCAGCAGACACCCGGCGGGGGGCACAGATACGCAGTATTTT,CASRHPAGGTDTQYF
TRBD2,TRBV5-6,once,TRBJ2-1,TGTGCCAGCAGCTGGAGGCGGGGGGGAGCGTTCTACAATGAGCAGTTCTTC,CASSWRRGGAFYNEQFF
TRBD1,TRBV3-1/TRBV3-2,-,TRBJ1-2,TGTGCCAGCAGCCAAGCCTCCGGGACAGGACCCTATGGCTACACCTTC,CASSQASGTGPYGYTF
TRBD1,TRBV28,-,TRBJ2-5,TGTGCCAGCAGGCGAGGGGACAGAGAAGAGACCCAGTACTTC,CASRRGDREETQYF
-,TRBV29-1,-,TRBJ1-1,TGCAGCGTTGATCCCAGGAACACTGAAGCTTTCTTT,CSVDPRNTEAFF
TRBD1,TRBV27,-,TRBJ2-7,TGTGCCAGCGGTCGGACAGGGCCATCCTACGAGCAGTACTTC,CASGRTGPSYEQYF
TRBD1,TRBV19,-,TRBJ1-5,TGTGCCAGTAGTATCCACTCCCCAAGGACAGGGGACCAGCCCCAGCATTTT,CASSIHSPRTGDQPQHF
-,TRBV7-9,-,TRBJ2-2,TGTGCCAGCAGCGCGGGACCCCCGATCACCGGGGAGCTGTTTTTT,CASSAGPPITGELFF
-,TRBV4-2,-,TRBJ1-4,TGTGCCAGCAGCGAAGAAACAGGACAGAACAATGAAAAACTGTTTTTT,CASSEETGQNNEKLFF